One and the same sample provided the 16 T cell receptor beta chains below, sequenced in a study of T cell responses to AZD1222 COVID-19 vaccine. Profiling relied on immunoSEQ multiplex PCR, and the TCRdb table lists in-frame clones only, not all of them. The table shows 100,000 to 150,000 clones, with roughly 90% occurring only once. Sequencing used peripheral blood, obtained on day 0 of AZD1222 vaccination. These receptors all stem from an adult in good health.

The chain has TRBV7-9 and TRBJ2-1, with 7 bases matching TRBD1. Germline-derived CDR1 and CDR2 are SEHNR and FQNEAQ (reference sequence). The ends lost 4 bases at V and 1 base at J; junction bases unmatched: 7. This CDR3 has 16 residues. The CDR3 sequence is CASSSLDRDSYNEQFF. The CDR3 DNA reads as TGTGCCAGCAGCTCTCTCGACAGGGATTCCTACAATGAGCAGTTCTTC. Full variable domain (remainder filled in from reference TRBV7-9 and TRBJ2-1): DTGVSQNPRHKITKRGQNVTFRCDPISEHNRLYWYRQTLGQGPEFLTYFQNEAQLEKSRLLSDRFSAERPKGSFSTLEIQRTEQGDSAMYLCASSSLDRDSYNEQFFGPGTRLTVL.

The gene calls are TRBV7-3 and TRBJ1-2; 8 bases map to TRBD1. The CDR3 covers 14 residues. Germline-derived CDR1 and CDR2 are SGHTA and FQGTGA. The junction had 7 bases not matched to a gene; V was cut back by 5 bases and J by 5 bases. CDR3 region: CASSETGVEYGYTF. The DNA for the CDR3 is TGTGCCAGCAGCGAGACAGGGGTCGAGTATGGCTACACCTTC.

The sample holds one count of this clone. The chain carries TRBV30 and TRBJ2-7, with D hard to call. Per germline, CDR1 GTSNPN and CDR2 SVGIG (reference sequence). V lost 5 bases and J lost 3, with 8 bases in between. The CDR3 loop spans 11 amino acids. This CDR3 is CAWGEIYEQYF. CDR3 DNA: TGTGCCTGGGGAGAGATCTACGAGCAGTACTTC.

This clone was observed a handful of times. The chain has TRBV28 and TRBJ1-5; no definite D call. Trimming pared 5 bases from V and 8 bases from J, leaving 19 bases between. The germline gives CDR1 MDHEN, CDR2 SYDVKM. The CDR3 has 15 residues. This CDR3 is CASSPPLSHSEPQHF. CDR3 coding DNA: TGTGCCAGCAGTCCCCCGTTGAGCCATAGCGAGCCCCAGCATTTT.

The rearrangement joins TRBV10-3 to TRBJ2-1; the D gene is possibly TRBD2 (5 bases). Germline CDR1 is ENHRY and CDR2 is SYGVKD. CDR3 length: 13 residues. In DNA, the CDR3 is TGTGCTGCGACCCGGGGAAACTACAATGAGCAGTTCTTC. Its translation is CAATRGNYNEQFF.

In this sample, this clone turned up a few times. The rearrangement joins TRBV13 to TRBJ1-6; D is possibly TRBD1 (6 bases). CDR1 and CDR2 from the germline V gene are PRHDT and FYEKMQ (reference sequence). V was clipped by 5 bases and J by 3 bases, with 11 bases between them. The CDR3 runs to 15 residues. CDR3 nucleotides: TGTGCCAGCAGCGTGGGACATCTCTATAATTCACCCCTCCACTTT. Translation gives CASSVGHLYNSPLHF. Variable domain in full (rest from reference TRBV13 and TRBJ1-6): AAGVIQSPRHLIKEKRETATLKCYPIPRHDTVYWYQQGPGQDPQFLISFYEKMQSDKGSIPDRFSAQQFSDYHSELNMSSLELGDSALYFCASSVGHLYNSPLHFGNGTRLTVT.

The rearrangement links TRBV6-5 to TRBJ1-2; 12 nucleotides align to TRBD1. V shed 6 bases, J shed 7 bases, and the junction held 6 bases outside the gene matches. CDR3 size: 14 residues. The germline gives CDR1 MNHEY, CDR2 SVGAGI. This CDR3 is CASSPGQGARGYTF. The CDR3 region has the DNA TGTGCCAGCAGCCCGGGACAGGGGGCTCGTGGCTACACCTTC.

The genes are TRBV5-1 and TRBJ1-2; 7 bases line up with TRBD1. Germline loops: CDR1 SGHRS, CDR2 YFSETQ. There are 15 residues in the CDR3. Trimming removed 0 bases from V and 3 bases from J; junction bases left unmatched: 5. CDR3 sequence reads: CASSLAGTVHYGYTF. In DNA, the CDR3 is TGCGCCAGCAGCTTGGCGGGGACAGTTCACTATGGCTACACCTTC.

The chain combines TRBV4-2 with TRBJ2-2; D tentatively reads TRBD1 or TRBD2 (5 bases each). V lost 2 bases, J lost 0 bases, and 25 bases lay in between. CDR3 length: 21 amino acids. Per the germline V gene, CDR1 is LGHNA and CDR2 is YNFKEQ. The CDR3 is CASSQSVIRRDQHTNTGELFF. The CDR3 DNA reads TGTGCCAGCAGCCAAAGTGTCATTCGCCGGGACCAACACACGAACACCGGGGAGCTGTTTTTT.

V usage is TRBV19 and J usage is TRBJ2-5; D is perhaps TRBD1 or TRBD2 (5 bases each). There are 14 residues in the CDR3. CDR1 LNHDA and CDR2 SQIVND come from the germline V gene (reference sequence). Trimming stripped 6 bases from V and 7 bases from J, with 18 bases between. The CDR3 DNA follows: TGTGCCAGTAGCACTTTTGGGGCTGGGGGGACCCAGTACTTC. Its protein is CASSTFGAGGTQYF.

This clone was recorded only once. The chain joins TRBV27 to TRBJ1-1; TRBD1 is a possible D gene (5 bases). This CDR3 is 14 amino acids long. Germline assignment: CDR1 MNHEY and CDR2 SMNVEV (reference sequence). With 7 bases removed from V and 7 bases from J, the gap between germline ends came to 19 bases. The CDR3 loop is CASTPGGGAGEAFF. CDR3 coding DNA: TGTGCCAGCACCCCGGGGGGAGGGGCGGGTGAAGCTTTCTTT.

The gene calls are TRBV14 and TRBJ1-2; TRBD1 matches 8 bases. Germline V gene data show CDR1 as SGHDN and CDR2 as FVKESK. Unmatched junction bases numbered 1, after V lost 4 bases and J lost 3 bases. This CDR3 has 13 residues. CDR3 bases: TGTGCCAGCAGCCTGACAGGGGACTATGGCTACACCTTC. This translates into CASSLTGDYGYTF.

This clone has just a few counts. The chain links TRBV7-2 to TRBJ1-2, with 7 positions matching TRBD1. Germline V gene lookup returns CDR1 SGHTA and CDR2 FQGNSA. V was pared by 4 bases and J by 4 bases, with 9 bases of the junction left unmatched. The CDR3 spans 15 residues. For the CDR3, the DNA is TGTGCCAGCAGCTGGAGACAGGGTAATACCTATGGCTACACCTTC. It codes for CASSWRQGNTYGYTF. The whole variable domain, remainder taken from reference TRBV7-2 and TRBJ1-2, is GAGVSQSPSNKVTEKGKDVELRCDPISGHTALYWYRQSLGQGLEFLIYFQGNSAPDKSGLPSDRFSAERTGGSVSTLTIQRTQQEDSAVYLCASSWRQGNTYGYTFGSGTRLTVV.

In its sample, this clone was seen once. J is TRBJ1-3 and V is TRBV30, with a possible D match to TRBD1 (5 bases). Trimming cost V 1 base and J 3 bases, with 10 bases left between them. Germline-derived CDR1 and CDR2 are GTSNPN and SVGIG (reference sequence). CDR3 length equals 14 residues. This chain's CDR3 is CAWSEGKSGNTIYF. DNA for the CDR3: TGTGCCTGGAGTGAGGGGAAAAGTGGAAACACCATATATTTT. The full variable domain, its missing parts supplied by reference TRBV30 and TRBJ1-3, is SQTIHQWPATLVQPVGSPLSLECTVEGTSNPNLYWYRQAAGRGLQLLFYSVGIGQISSEVPQNLSASRPQDRQFILSSKKLLLSDSGFYLCAWSEGKSGNTIYFGEGSWLTVV.

V gene TRBV6-4 combines with J gene TRBJ2-2; 8 bases line up with TRBD1. V lost 6 bases and J lost 0; bases outside the gene matches: 6. Germline-derived CDR1 and CDR2 are MRHNA and SNTAGT. The CDR3 is 16 amino acids. The CDR3 region is CASSLEGQANTGELFF. CDR3 in DNA: TGTGCCAGCAGCCTGGAGGGACAGGCGAACACCGGGGAGCTGTTTTTT.

The CDR3 loop is CASSDEAGWDEKLFF. The CDR3 bases are TGTGCCAGCAGTGATGAGGCAGGGTGGGATGAAAAACTGTTTTTT. The V call is TRBV25-1, the J call TRBJ1-4; TRBD1 is a possible D gene (5 bases). Germline V lookup: CDR1 MGHDK, CDR2 SYGVNS. V was trimmed by 3 bases and J by 6 bases, leaving 14 bases between them. The CDR3 is 15 amino acids. Full variable domain (missing parts from reference TRBV25-1 and TRBJ1-4): EADIYQTPRYLVIGTGKKITLECSQTMGHDKMYWYQQDPGMELHLIHYSYGVNSTEKGDLSSESTVSRIRTEHFPLTLESARPSHTSQYLCASSDEAGWDEKLFFGSGTQLSVL.